This entry lists 13 T cell receptor beta chains sequenced from one sample in a study of T cell clones after liver transplantation. TCRdb keeps only in-frame clones here, not all; method: immunoSEQ multiplex PCR. The sample holds some 75,000 clones, about four fifths seen once. Sequencing was performed on CD4+ T cells from blood, taken before liver transplant. The receptors here all came from a human donor who received a liver transplant.

CDR3 sequence: CAWGNRRNQPQHF. The CDR3 DNA sequence: TGTGCCTGGGGGAACAGGCGCAATCAGCCCCAGCATTTT. The chain is built from TRBV30 and TRBJ1-5, with a possible D match to TRBD1 (5 bases). V was pared by 5 bases and J by 2 bases, with 10 bases between. The germline gives CDR1 GTSNPN, CDR2 SVGIG (reference sequence). This CDR3 is 13 amino acids long.

The chain recombines TRBV4-1 with TRBJ1-2, with D uncertain. The CDR3 sequence is 15 residues long. The V end lost 1 base, the J end lost 7 bases, and 16 bases lay between the germline ends. The germline V gene has CDR1 MGHRA and CDR2 YSYEKL. CDR3 loop: CASSQGQGTSFGYTF. The DNA for the CDR3 is TGCGCCAGCAGCCAAGGCCAAGGCACTTCGTTTGGCTACACCTTC.

The V gene is TRBV5-6, the J gene TRBJ2-2; 11 positions match TRBD1. V lost 4 bases, J lost 6 bases, and 8 bases stayed unmatched. Germline V gives CDR1 SGHDT, CDR2 YYEEEE. This CDR3 is built from 16 residues. Written as DNA, the CDR3 is TGTGCCAGCAGCAAAGGACAGGGGGCGCCTCCCGGGGAGCTGTTTTTT. This encodes CASSKGQGAPPGELFF.

This clone was detected only a few times. The V call is TRBV9, the J call TRBJ2-1, with 9 bases fitting TRBD2. The CDR3 covers 18 residues. V lost 0 bases, J lost 6 bases, and 13 bases stayed unmatched. Germline V CDR1 and CDR2: SGDLS, YYNGEE. In DNA form, the CDR3 reads TGTGCCAGCAGCGTAGCTACAGGTGGCGGGAGGGCGGGCAATGAGCAGTTCTTC. Translating it yields CASSVATGGGRAGNEQFF.

The chain recombines TRBV28 with TRBJ2-5; D is unclear. Trimming cost V 3 bases and J 4 bases, with 18 bases left between them. The CDR3 totals 16 residues. The V gene's germline CDR1 is MDHEN and CDR2 SYDVKM. CDR3 sequence reads: CASSLDLGHVGETQYF. In DNA form, the CDR3 reads TGTGCCAGCAGTTTGGATCTTGGTCATGTAGGAGAGACCCAGTACTTC.

The V and J genes are TRBV7-9 and TRBJ2-2; D possibly corresponds to TRBD2 (6 bases). Germline V gives CDR1 SEHNR, CDR2 FQNEAQ (reference sequence). With 3 bases removed from V and 3 bases from J, the gap between germline ends came to 11 bases. The CDR3 runs 15 residues. CDR3 amino acids: CASSLVSGYTGELFF. The CDR3 DNA sequence: TGTGCCAGCAGCTTGGTTAGCGGTTACACCGGGGAGCTGTTTTTT.

The chain links TRBV4-1 to TRBJ2-2, with 9 bases identical to TRBD2. Per germline, CDR1 MGHRA and CDR2 YSYEKL. The CDR3 is made up of 18 amino acids. The V gene end was trimmed by 0 bases and the J gene end by 0 bases; junction bases not matched to a gene: 5. The CDR3 loop reads CASSQEQREAANTGELFF. The CDR3 DNA reads as TGCGCCAGCAGCCAAGAACAGCGGGAGGCCGCGAACACCGGGGAGCTGTTTTTT.

This clone occurred a few times. This chain joins TRBV2 and TRBJ1-1, with D unresolved. V was pared by 8 bases and J by 3 bases, with 16 bases between. Per germline, CDR1 SNHLY and CDR2 FYNNEI. The length of the CDR3 is 14 residues. CDR3 residues: CASQGQVLDTEAFF. As DNA, the CDR3 is TGTGCCAGCCAAGGCCAGGTATTGGACACTGAAGCTTTCTTT.

This clone counts as medium-sized. This chain links TRBV5-1 with TRBJ1-1; a possible D gene is TRBD1 (5 bases). The CDR3 covers 15 residues. Germline loops: CDR1 SGHRS, CDR2 YFSETQ. The V and J ends lost 0 bases and 5 bases respectively, with 14 bases between them. The CDR3 protein is CASSLVVGRDTEAFF. CDR3 DNA: TGCGCCAGCAGCTTGGTGGTGGGCAGGGATACTGAAGCTTTCTTT.

V usage is TRBV18 and J usage is TRBJ1-2; perhaps TRBD1 as D (5 bases). Trimming took off 3 bases at V and 8 bases at J, with 22 bases between the two ends. Germline V lookup: CDR1 KGHSH, CDR2 LQKENI. This CDR3 comprises 16 residues. DNA for the CDR3: TGTGCCAGCTCACCCTACCCCGCCGACAGATCTGTCGGCTACACCTTC. Translated, it gives CASSPYPADRSVGYTF.

This clone was picked up a small number of times. The chain's CDR3 is CASTAQRRSNQPQHF. As DNA, the CDR3 is TGTGCCAGCACTGCACAGCGGAGAAGCAATCAGCCCCAGCATTTT. The V and J genes are TRBV28 and TRBJ1-5; no clear D gene. The CDR3 is 15 amino acids. Trimming left V 7 bases short and J 1 base short, with 14 bases between. The germline CDR1 and CDR2 sequences are MDHEN and SYDVKM.

The V gene is TRBV5-4, the J gene TRBJ2-2, with D hard to call. Germline assignment: CDR1 SGHNT and CDR2 YYREEE (reference sequence). Trimming removed 2 bases at V and 5 bases at J, with 7 bases between. The CDR3 is 13 residues long. CDR3 amino acids: CASSFLETGELFF. CDR3 DNA sequence: TGTGCCAGCAGCTTCCTGGAAACCGGGGAGCTGTTTTTT.

V gene TRBV28 combines with J gene TRBJ1-5; TRBD1 is a possible D gene (5 bases). Trimming removed 5 bases at V and 1 base at J, with 15 bases between. Germline V gives CDR1 MDHEN, CDR2 SYDVKM. The CDR3 covers 16 residues. This CDR3 reads CASSLHPAGSNQPQHF. CDR3 DNA sequence: TGTGCCAGCAGTCTACACCCGGCAGGGAGCAATCAGCCCCAGCATTTT.